This T cell receptor beta chain was recovered during a study of graft-versus-host responses after intestinal transplantation. Sequencing used immunoSEQ multiplex PCR; TCRdb keeps in-frame clones, though not all of them. The sample has 8,800 or so clones; over 25% are singletons. This clone was observed a few times. Sorted after the reaction were proliferating CFSE-low CD3+CD4+ and CD3+CD8+ responders. The germline V gene has CDR1 MDHEN and CDR2 SYDVKM. CDR3 length equals 17 residues. Losses at the gene ends were 2 bases for V and 4 bases for J; bases not matched to a gene: 12. The sequence came from a human patient who received an intestinal transplant. The genes are TRBV28 and TRBJ2-5, with 8 bases lining up with TRBD2. The input for sequencing was alloreactive CD4+ T cells from a mixed lymphocyte reaction culture, taken before intestinal transplant. Subset here: CFSE-low proliferating T cells sorted from roughly six-day pre-transplant mixed lymphocyte reaction (GvH or HvG direction). CDR3 nucleotides: TGTGCCAGCAGTTTAAAAGCCTGGGGTAGCGGGGTAGAGACCCAGTACTTC. Protein: CASSLKAWGSGVETQYF.